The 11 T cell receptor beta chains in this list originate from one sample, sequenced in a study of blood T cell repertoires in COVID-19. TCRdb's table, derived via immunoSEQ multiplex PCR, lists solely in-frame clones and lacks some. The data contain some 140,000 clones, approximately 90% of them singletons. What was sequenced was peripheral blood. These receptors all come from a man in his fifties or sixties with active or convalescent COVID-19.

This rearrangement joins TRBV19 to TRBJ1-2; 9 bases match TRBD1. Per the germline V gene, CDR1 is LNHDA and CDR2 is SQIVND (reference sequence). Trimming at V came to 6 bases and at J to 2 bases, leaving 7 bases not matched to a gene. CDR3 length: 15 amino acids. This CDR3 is CASSYRTGANYGYTF. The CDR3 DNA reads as TGTGCCAGTAGCTATAGGACAGGGGCGAACTATGGCTACACCTTC.

CDR3 DNA: TGTGCCAGTAGCCTCAGGGGGCAGAGCAATCAGCCCCAGCATTTT. Its translation: CASSLRGQSNQPQHF. The chain is built from TRBV19 and TRBJ1-5; 8 bases are a match to TRBD1. Germline assignment: CDR1 LNHDA and CDR2 SQIVND (reference sequence). The CDR3 consists of 15 residues. Trimming removed 6 bases from V and 1 base from J; junction bases left unmatched: 5.

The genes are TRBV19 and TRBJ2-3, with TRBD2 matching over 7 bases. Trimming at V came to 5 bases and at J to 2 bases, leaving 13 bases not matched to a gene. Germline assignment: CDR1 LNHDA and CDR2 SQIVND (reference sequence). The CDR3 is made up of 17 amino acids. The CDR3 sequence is CASSLRGLGGTTDTQYF. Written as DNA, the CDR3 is TGTGCCAGTAGTCTCCGGGGGTTGGGGGGGACCACAGATACGCAGTATTTT.

CDR3 sequence (DNA): TGTGCCAGCAGCCAAGAGCGAGTGACAGGGGAGCAGTACTTC. It encodes CASSQERVTGEQYF. The chain joins TRBV3-1 (or the pseudogene TRBV3-2) to TRBJ2-7; 7 bases line up with TRBD1. This CDR3 spans 14 amino acids. V shed 0 bases, J shed 7 bases, and the junction held 6 bases outside the gene matches. Per germline, CDR1 LGHDT and CDR2 YNNKEL (reference sequence).

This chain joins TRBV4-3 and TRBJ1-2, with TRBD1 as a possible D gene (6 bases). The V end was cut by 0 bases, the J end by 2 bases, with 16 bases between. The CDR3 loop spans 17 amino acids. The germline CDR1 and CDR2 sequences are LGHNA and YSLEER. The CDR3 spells CASSQDEGGRPNYGYTF. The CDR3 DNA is TGCGCCAGCAGCCAAGATGAGGGGGGGCGGCCCAACTATGGCTACACCTTC.

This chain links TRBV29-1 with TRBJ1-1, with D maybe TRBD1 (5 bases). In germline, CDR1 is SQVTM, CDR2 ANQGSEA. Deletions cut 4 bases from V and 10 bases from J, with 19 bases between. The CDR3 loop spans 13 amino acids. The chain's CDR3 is CSVAVGQERRAFF. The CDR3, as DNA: TGCAGCGTTGCAGTGGGGCAGGAAAGGAGAGCTTTCTTT.

Written as DNA, the CDR3 is TGTGCCAGCAGCTTAGCCCCTCCAGCGGGGGAGCAGTTCTTC. Translated: CASSLAPPAGEQFF. The rearrangement links TRBV7-8 to TRBJ2-1, with 7 bases fitting TRBD2. Per the germline V gene, CDR1 is SGHVS and CDR2 is FQNEAQ. V gave up 0 bases and J gave up 10 bases; unmatched junction bases: 6. This CDR3 is built from 14 residues.

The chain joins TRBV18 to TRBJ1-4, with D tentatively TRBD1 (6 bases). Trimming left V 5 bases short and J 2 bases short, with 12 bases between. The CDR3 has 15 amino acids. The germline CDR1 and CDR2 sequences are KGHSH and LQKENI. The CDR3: CASSNLQGTNEKLFF. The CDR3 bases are TGTGCCAGCTCAAACCTACAGGGCACTAATGAAAAACTGTTTTTT.

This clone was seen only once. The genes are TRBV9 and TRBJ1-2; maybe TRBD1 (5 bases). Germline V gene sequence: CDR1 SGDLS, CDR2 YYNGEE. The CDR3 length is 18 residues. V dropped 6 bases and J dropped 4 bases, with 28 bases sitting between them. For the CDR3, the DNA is TGTGCCAGCAACTCCCAAGAATCAGGGATCATTTCGGGCTATGGCTACACCTTC. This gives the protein CASNSQESGIISGYGYTF.

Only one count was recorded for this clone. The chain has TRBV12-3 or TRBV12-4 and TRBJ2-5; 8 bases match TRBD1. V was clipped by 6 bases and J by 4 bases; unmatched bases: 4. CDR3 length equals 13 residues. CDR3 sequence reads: CASSQGQAETQYF. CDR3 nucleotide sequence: TGTGCCAGCAGCCAGGGACAGGCAGAGACCCAGTACTTC.

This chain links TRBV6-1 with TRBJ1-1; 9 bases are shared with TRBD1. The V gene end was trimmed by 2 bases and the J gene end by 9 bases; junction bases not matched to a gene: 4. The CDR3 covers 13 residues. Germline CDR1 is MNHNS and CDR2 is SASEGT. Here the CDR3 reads CASSESGTGQAFF. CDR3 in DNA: TGTGCCAGCAGTGAATCTGGGACAGGGCAAGCTTTCTTT.